The 10 T cell receptor beta chains listed next were all sequenced from one sample in a study of blood T cell repertoires in COVID-19. Some clones are missing from TCRdb's copy, which holds only in-frame ones; the method was immunoSEQ multiplex PCR. The sample gives about 160,000 clones, roughly 84% of which show up once; roughly 2% is in the top ten. Sequencing was carried out using peripheral blood. These receptors all come from a man between 65 and 80 years old with acute or convalescent COVID-19.

The chain is built from TRBV3-1 (or the pseudogene TRBV3-2) and TRBJ2-1, with 8 positions matching TRBD1. The CDR3 spans 15 residues. Per germline, CDR1 LGHDT and CDR2 YNNKEL (reference sequence). With V trimmed by 3 bases and J by 5 bases, 6 bases remained unmatched. In DNA form, the CDR3 reads TGTGCCAGCAGCCACTCGGGACAGGCCCACAATGAGCAGTTCTTC. Protein product: CASSHSGQAHNEQFF.

This clone has a single count. V and J are TRBV18 and TRBJ2-1, with 7 bases identical to TRBD1. CDR3 length: 14 amino acids. CDR1 is KGHSH, CDR2 LQKENI, per germline. After removal of 10 bases from V and 1 base from J, the junction contained 7 bases not matched to a gene. This CDR3 is CATAPGQSYNEQFF. The CDR3 nucleotides are TGTGCCACCGCACCGGGACAGTCCTACAATGAGCAGTTCTTC.

This chain connects TRBV6-5 to TRBJ1-6; possible D gene TRBD1, 5 bases. Germline loops: CDR1 MNHEY, CDR2 SVGAGI. V shed 0 bases and J shed 10 bases, with 16 bases lying between them. This CDR3 has 16 residues. CDR3 sequence (DNA): TGTGCCAGCAGTTACTCGGGACTGACCGCGGAGTCACCCCTCCACTTT. Translated, it gives CASSYSGLTAESPLHF.

The chain carries TRBV6-1 and TRBJ1-5; a possible D gene is TRBD1 (5 bases). CDR3 length: 16 amino acids. V lost 2 bases and J lost 2, with 13 bases in between. CDR1 is MNHNS, CDR2 SASEGT, per germline. CDR3 residues: CASSELGGRGNQPQHF. As DNA, the CDR3 is TGTGCCAGCAGTGAATTGGGGGGACGGGGCAATCAGCCCCAGCATTTT.

V gene TRBV19 combines with J gene TRBJ1-2, with D hard to call. This CDR3 contains 15 residues. Trimming pared 6 bases from V and 4 bases from J, leaving 18 bases between. Germline V CDR1 and CDR2: LNHDA, SQIVND (reference sequence). The CDR3 coding sequence is TGTGCCAGTAGAACCAATGGTGGGAGCGGCTATGGCTACACCTTC. Translation gives CASRTNGGSGYGYTF. Using reference TRBV19 and TRBJ1-2 for the parts outside the CDR3, the full variable domain is DGGITQSPKYLFRKEGQNVTLSCEQNLNHDAMYWYRQDPGQGLRLIYYSQIVNDFQKGDIAEGYSVSREKKESFPLTVTSAQKNPTAFYLCASRTNGGSGYGYTFGSGTRLTVV.

The V call is TRBV6-1, the J call TRBJ1-2; TRBD1 matches 8 bases. The CDR3 is made up of 13 amino acids. The V and J ends lost 7 bases and 6 bases, in that order; junction bases with no gene match: 7. The germline gives CDR1 MNHNS, CDR2 SASEGT. The CDR3 protein is CASTLGQDDGYTF. The DNA for the CDR3 is TGTGCCAGCACCCTGGGACAGGATGATGGCTACACCTTC.

Written as DNA, the CDR3 is TGCACCAGCAGAGGTCAGGGCTATGGCTACACCTTC. It encodes CTSRGQGYGYTF. The V gene is TRBV1, the J gene TRBJ1-2; the table assigns TRBD1, which was not confirmed against the DNA. TRBV1 is listed as a pseudogene. CDR3 length: 12 amino acids.

V usage is TRBV2 and J usage is TRBJ1-4; 7 bases line up with TRBD1. Germline CDR1 SNHLY, CDR2 FYNNEI. The CDR3 is made up of 16 amino acids. With V trimmed by 5 bases and J by 1 base, 7 bases remained unmatched. This CDR3 is CASSQWRGRTNEKLFF. The DNA of the CDR3 is TGTGCCAGCAGTCAATGGAGGGGGCGAACTAATGAAAAACTGTTTTTT.

The chain carries TRBV27 and TRBJ2-7; D is unresolved. The CDR3 totals 14 residues. The germline gives CDR1 MNHEY, CDR2 SMNVEV (reference sequence). V was trimmed by 3 bases and J by 1 base, leaving 10 bases between them. The CDR3: CASSFSRKSYEQYF. As DNA, the CDR3 is TGTGCCAGCAGTTTCTCGCGGAAATCCTACGAGCAGTACTTC.

This chain uses TRBV19 with TRBJ2-3; the match to TRBD1 covers 7 bases. Germline CDR1 LNHDA, CDR2 SQIVND (reference sequence). Germline trimming cut 7 bases from V and 2 bases from J; bases unmatched to any gene: 9. The CDR3 loop spans 15 amino acids. CDR3 loop: CASTRDRDFTDTQYF. The CDR3 DNA follows: TGTGCCAGTACCCGGGACAGAGATTTCACAGATACGCAGTATTTT.